Sequencing of this TCR beta chain was carried out in a study of blood T cell repertoires in COVID-19. Measured with immunoSEQ multiplex PCR; TCRdb has only the in-frame clones, and not every one. The sample lists 80,000 to 100,000 clones; around 80% were seen once. CDR1 is SGHVS, CDR2 FQNEAQ, per germline. V shed 3 bases and J shed 4 bases, with 13 bases lying between them. This CDR3 contains 15 residues. This chain uses TRBV7-8 with TRBJ1-5; D is unresolved. Sequencing was performed on peripheral blood. The source is a man between 50 and 59 years old who had recovered from COVID-19. The CDR3 reads CASSFSTTANQPQHF. DNA of the CDR3: TGTGCCAGCAGCTTCTCGACAACCGCTAATCAGCCCCAGCATTTT. Full variable domain (missing parts from reference TRBV7-8 and TRBJ1-5): GAGVSQSPRYKVAKRGQDVALRCDPISGHVSLFWYQQALGQGPEFLTYFQNEAQLDKSGLPSDRFFAERPEGSVSTLKIQRTQQEDSAVYLCASSFSTTANQPQHFGDGTRLSIL.